Listed below are T cell receptor beta chains from one sample, sequenced in a study of molecular identifiers for immune sequencing clone quantification. Each CDR3 protein is one row after TCRdb ran MiXCR on the PCR reads. The sample records about 640,000 distinct CDR3 sequences, 15% to 20% being singletons. Sequencing used naive CD8+ T cells from blood, with Jurkat cell RNA spiked in. The source of these receptors is a human donor in good health. Some libraries in this study had Jurkat cell RNA spiked in. Both conserved end residues are part of each CDR3. The D gene is left open where the match is weak. Size is stated for part of the rows, as once, few or many counts, or as a class when the clone is expanded.

TRBJ2-7 | few | - | TRBV9 | TGTGCCAGCAGCGTAGGCTCAGGGCAGTACGAGCAGTACTTC | CASSVGSGQYEQYF
TRBJ1-5 | - | - | TRBV19 | TGTGCCAGTAGTATTAGAGGGGGAAATCAGCCCCAGCATTTT | CASSIRGGNQPQHF
TRBJ2-3 | many | - | TRBV6-6 | TGTGCCAGCAGTTACACGACAGTGAGGAGCACAGATACGCAGTATTTT | CASSYTTVRSTDTQYF
TRBJ2-7 | few | TRBD2 | TRBV3-1 | TGTGCCAGCAGCCAAGGGGCTCAGGGAGGGGACTACGAGCAGTACTTC | CASSQGAQGGDYEQYF
TRBJ2-1 | many | TRBD1 | TRBV11-2 | TGTGCCAGCAGCTTAGCGAACTGGGACAGCCCCTACAATGAGCAGTTCTTC | CASSLANWDSPYNEQFF
TRBJ2-3 | many | TRBD2 | TRBV7-6 | TGTGCCAGCAGCTTCCGGGCTAGCGGGGGGGCCGGGGGAACAGATACGCAGTATTTT | CASSFRASGGAGGTDTQYF
TRBJ1-1 | - | - | TRBV19 | TGTGCCAGTAGTATTGTTGGTTCGGGCAGGCGAGACACTGAAGCTTTCTTT | CASSIVGSGRRDTEAFF
TRBJ2-5 | - | TRBD1 | TRBV24-1 | TGTGCCACGACCGGGACAGGGATTCAAGAGACCCAGTACTTC | CATTGTGIQETQYF
TRBJ2-7 | - | - | TRBV12-3/TRBV12-4 | TGTGCCAGCAACGACGCGGACGGAGGCTACGAGCAGTACTTC | CASNDADGGYEQYF
TRBJ1-6 | many | TRBD1 | TRBV12-3/TRBV12-4 | TGTGCCAGCGCCTTTCGGGACAGCTCACCCCTCCACTTT | CASAFRDSSPLHF
TRBJ2-7 | many | - | TRBV7-9 | TGTGCCAGCAGCCCACAGGGTTTACTCTCCTACGAGCAGTACTTC | CASSPQGLLSYEQYF
TRBJ2-2 | - | TRBD1 | TRBV7-3 | TGTGCCAGCAGCTTGACAGGGGGTCACACCGGGGAGCTGTTTTTT | CASSLTGGHTGELFF
TRBJ2-3 | many | - | TRBV4-3 | TGCGCCAGCAGCCAAGGTGTAGAAGGACGCACAGATACGCAGTATTTT | CASSQGVEGRTDTQYF
TRBJ1-5 | many | - | TRBV5-6 | TGTGCCAGCAGCTGGGGACACGGGAGCAATCAGCCCCAGCATTTT | CASSWGHGSNQPQHF
TRBJ1-2 | - | - | TRBV7-2 | TGTGCCAGCAGGCCCCCGGACAGCCTAGGCTATGGCTACACCTTC | CASRPPDSLGYGYTF
TRBJ2-7 | - | TRBD1 | TRBV2 | TGTGCCAGCAGACAAGTGGAGGTCAGGGGGATGGGAGAGCAGTACTTC | CASRQVEVRGMGEQYF
TRBJ1-1 | many | - | TRBV4-2 | TGTGCCAGCAGCCAAGGGACAGATAACACTGAAGCTTTCTTT | CASSQGTDNTEAFF
TRBJ2-7 | few | - | TRBV11-2 | TGTGCCAGCAGCTTAGAGCTAGCGCTTAGCTCCTACGAGCAGTACTTC | CASSLELALSSYEQYF
TRBJ1-1 | many | - | TRBV29-1 | TGCAGCGTTGAAGATCCTATGAACACTGAAGCTTTCTTT | CSVEDPMNTEAFF
TRBJ2-2 | many | - | TRBV5-4 | TGTGCCAGCAGCTTGGGCGATAGCGCCGGGGAGCTGTTTTTT | CASSLGDSAGELFF
TRBJ2-5 | many | TRBD1 | TRBV5-1 | TGCGCCAGCAGCTTGGGGGACAGTATCCAAGAGACCCAGTACTTC | CASSLGDSIQETQYF
TRBJ1-1 | - | - | TRBV5-1 | TGCGCCAGCAGCTCCCTAGAGAGAGTCGGCACTGAAGCTTTCTTT | CASSSLERVGTEAFF
TRBJ2-7 | many | TRBD2 | TRBV20-1 | TGCAGTGCTAGAGACCCCATTAGCGGGGGCTACGAGCAGTACTTC | CSARDPISGGYEQYF
TRBJ2-7 | - | - | TRBV27 | TGTGCCAGCACCTCCGTTTGGAGCGAGCAGTACTTC | CASTSVWSEQYF
TRBJ2-3 | many | TRBD1 | TRBV3-1 | TGTGCCAGCAGCCAAGACCTTTGGGACAGGAACACAGATACGCAGTATTTT | CASSQDLWDRNTDTQYF
TRBJ2-5 | many | - | TRBV10-3 | TGTGCCATCAGTGAGTCCCCGATTAGGGGTCAAGAGACCCAGTACTTC | CAISESPIRGQETQYF
TRBJ2-2 | many | - | TRBV10-3 | TGTGCCATCAGTGATCTGGAGGGGCCGGACACCGGGGAGCTGTTTTTT | CAISDLEGPDTGELFF
TRBJ1-3 | many | - | TRBV7-9 | TGTGCCAGCAGCTCCGGGGTGGGCTCTGGAAACACCATATATTTT | CASSSGVGSGNTIYF
TRBJ2-7 | many | TRBD2 | TRBV3-1 | TGTGCCAGCAGCCAAGGCGGAGCTAGCGGGTACGAGCAGTACTTC | CASSQGGASGYEQYF
TRBJ2-5 | few | - | TRBV11-2 | TGTGCCAGCAGCTTAGTTGGTACGGCGTACCAAGAGACCCAGTACTTC | CASSLVGTAYQETQYF
TRBJ2-1 | few | - | TRBV28 | TGTGCCAGCAGTTTACAATTTAATGAGCAGTTCTTC | CASSLQFNEQFF
TRBJ2-1 | few | - | TRBV5-1 | TGCGCCAGCAGCTTGGAGCCGGGGCCCCCTTTAGGTGACTCCTGCAATGAGCAGTTCTTC | CASSLEPGPPLGDSCNEQFF